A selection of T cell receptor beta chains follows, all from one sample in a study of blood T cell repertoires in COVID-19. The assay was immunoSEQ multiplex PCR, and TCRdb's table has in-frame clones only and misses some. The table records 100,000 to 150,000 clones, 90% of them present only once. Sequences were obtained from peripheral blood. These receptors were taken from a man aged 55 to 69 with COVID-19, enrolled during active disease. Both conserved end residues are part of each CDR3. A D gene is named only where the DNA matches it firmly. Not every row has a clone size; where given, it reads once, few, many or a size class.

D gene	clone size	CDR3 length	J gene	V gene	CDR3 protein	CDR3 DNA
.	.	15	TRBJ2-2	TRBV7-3	CASSSRTTNTGELFF	TGTGCCAGCAGCTCAAGGACTACCAACACCGGGGAGCTGTTTTTT
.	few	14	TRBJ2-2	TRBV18	CASSPPFRTGELFF	TGTGCCAGCTCACCACCGTTCCGCACCGGGGAGCTGTTTTTT
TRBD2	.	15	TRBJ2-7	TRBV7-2	CASSLDLAGVREQYF	TGTGCCAGCAGCTTAGACCTAGCGGGAGTAAGAGAGCAGTACTTC
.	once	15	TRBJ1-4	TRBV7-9	CASSLIQNFNEKLFF	TGTGCCAGCAGCTTGATACAGAACTTTAATGAAAAACTGTTTTTT
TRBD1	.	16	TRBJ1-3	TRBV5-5	CASSFGTADSGNTIYF	TGTGCCAGCAGCTTTGGGACAGCCGACTCTGGAAACACCATATATTTT
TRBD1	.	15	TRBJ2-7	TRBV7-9	CASSRGQVGDYEQYF	TGTGCCAGCAGCAGGGGACAGGTTGGCGACTACGAGCAGTACTTC
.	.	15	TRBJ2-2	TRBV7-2	CASSLVQGNTGELFF	TGTGCCAGCAGCTTAGTGCAGGGGAACACCGGGGAGCTGTTTTTT
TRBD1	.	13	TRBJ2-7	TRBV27	CASSRTGGYEQYF	TGTGCCAGCAGTCGGACAGGGGGCTACGAGCAGTACTTC
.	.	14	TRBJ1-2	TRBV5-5	CASSISGTPEGYTF	TGTGCCAGCAGCATCTCCGGGACACCCGAGGGCTACACCTTC
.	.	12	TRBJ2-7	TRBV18	CASSEGSDEQYF	TGTGCCAGCTCGGAGGGCTCCGACGAGCAGTACTTC
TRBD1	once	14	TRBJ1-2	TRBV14	CASSQRGTGDGYTF	TGTGCCAGCAGCCAACGGGGGACAGGAGATGGCTACACCTTC
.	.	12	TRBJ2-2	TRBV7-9	CASSSSTGELFF	TGTGCCAGCAGCTCCTCTACCGGGGAGCTGTTTTTT
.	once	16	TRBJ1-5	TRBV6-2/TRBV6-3	CASSYDSGFHNQPQHF	TGTGCCAGCAGTTACGATTCGGGTTTCCACAATCAGCCCCAGCATTTT
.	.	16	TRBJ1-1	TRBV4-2	CASSPSSGDLNTEAFF	TGTGCCAGCAGCCCCTCTTCGGGGGATTTGAACACTGAAGCTTTCTTT
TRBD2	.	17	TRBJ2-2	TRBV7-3	CASSSRGLARGSGELFF	TGTGCCAGCAGCTCACGGGGACTAGCGAGGGGGAGCGGGGAGCTGTTTTTT
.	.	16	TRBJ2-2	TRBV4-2	CASSPSAGSDTGELFF	TGTGCCAGCAGCCCTAGCGCAGGGAGCGACACCGGGGAGCTGTTTTTT
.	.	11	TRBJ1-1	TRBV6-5	CAILIGGEAFF	TGTGCCATTCTTATCGGGGGTGAAGCTTTCTTT
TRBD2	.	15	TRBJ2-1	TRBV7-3	CASSPGTSGPNEQFF	TGTGCCAGCAGCCCAGGGACTAGCGGGCCCAATGAGCAGTTCTTC
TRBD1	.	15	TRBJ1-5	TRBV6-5	CASSQTGTGNQPQHF	TGTGCCAGCAGTCAAACCGGGACAGGGAATCAGCCCCAGCATTTT
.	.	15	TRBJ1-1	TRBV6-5	CASSYPRGRNTEAFF	TGTGCCAGCAGTTACCCTCGAGGCAGAAACACTGAAGCTTTCTTT
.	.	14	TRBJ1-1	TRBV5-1	CASSLFASDTEAFF	TGCGCCAGCAGCTTGTTCGCGAGTGACACTGAAGCTTTCTTT
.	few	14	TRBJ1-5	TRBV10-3	CAISESTVNQPQHF	TGTGCCATCAGTGAGTCAACAGTAAATCAGCCCCAGCATTTT
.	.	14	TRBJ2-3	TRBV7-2	CASSLSFIADTQYF	TGTGCCAGCAGCTTATCTTTTATAGCGGATACGCAGTATTTT
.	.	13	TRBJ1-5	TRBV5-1	CASRETANQPQHF	TGCGCCAGCAGGGAGACAGCAAATCAGCCCCAGCATTTT
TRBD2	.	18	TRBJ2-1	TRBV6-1	CASSAPQGLADSYNEQFF	TGTGCCAGCAGTGCGCCCCAGGGACTAGCGGACTCCTACAATGAGCAGTTCTTC
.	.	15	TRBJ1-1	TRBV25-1	CASRAPGRGNTEAFF	TGTGCCAGCAGGGCCCCGGGCAGGGGTAACACTGAAGCTTTCTTT
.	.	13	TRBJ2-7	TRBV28	CASSLLTTYEQYF	TGTGCCAGCAGTTTACTGACAACCTACGAGCAGTACTTC
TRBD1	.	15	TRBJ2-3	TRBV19	CASSPTGYSTDTQYF	TGTGCCAGTAGTCCGACAGGGTACAGCACAGATACGCAGTATTTT
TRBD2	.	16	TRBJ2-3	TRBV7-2	CASSPGLAGGTDTQYF	TGTGCCAGCAGCCCAGGACTAGCGGGAGGGACAGATACGCAGTATTTT
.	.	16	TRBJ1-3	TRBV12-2	CASRLVGTGGENTIYF	TGTGCAAGTCGCTTAGTCGGGACAGGCGGCGAAAACACCATATATTTT
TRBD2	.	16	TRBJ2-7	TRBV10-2	CASSEARTSGRYEQYF	TGCGCCAGCAGTGAGGCGCGGACTAGCGGGAGATACGAGCAGTACTTC
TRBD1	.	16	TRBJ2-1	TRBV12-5	CASGSRTGGGDNEQFF	TGTGCTAGTGGTTCGAGGACAGGGGGTGGGGACAATGAGCAGTTCTTC
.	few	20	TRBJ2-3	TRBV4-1	CASSQDPLKSRRLRTDTQYF	TGCGCCAGCAGCCAAGACCCCCTAAAAAGTCGTCGCCTTCGCACAGATACGCAGTATTTT
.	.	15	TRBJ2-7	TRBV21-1	CASSKAPGRANEQYF	TGTGCCAGCAGCAAAGCGCCGGGCAGGGCGAACGAGCAGTACTTC
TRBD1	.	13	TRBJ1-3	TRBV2	CASSRDRVDTIYF	TGTGCCAGCAGTCGCGACAGGGTGGACACCATATATTTT